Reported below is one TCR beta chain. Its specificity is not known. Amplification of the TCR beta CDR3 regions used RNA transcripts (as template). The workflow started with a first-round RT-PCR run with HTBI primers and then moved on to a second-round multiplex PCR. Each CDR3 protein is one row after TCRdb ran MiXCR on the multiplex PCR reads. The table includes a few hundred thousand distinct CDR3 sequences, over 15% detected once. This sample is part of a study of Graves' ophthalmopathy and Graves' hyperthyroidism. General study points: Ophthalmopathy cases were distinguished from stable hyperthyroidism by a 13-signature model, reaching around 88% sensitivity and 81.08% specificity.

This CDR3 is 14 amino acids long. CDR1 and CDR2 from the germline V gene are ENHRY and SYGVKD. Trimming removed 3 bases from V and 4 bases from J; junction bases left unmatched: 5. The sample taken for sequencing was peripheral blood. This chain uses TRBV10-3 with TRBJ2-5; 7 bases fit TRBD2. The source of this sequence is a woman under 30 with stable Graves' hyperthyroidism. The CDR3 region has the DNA TGTGCCATCAGTGATAAGCGGGAAGGAGAGACCCAGTACTTC. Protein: CAISDKREGETQYF.